Listed here is a single T cell receptor beta chain. Authors' processing steps: By means of reference gene primer amplification, nucleated cell counts were estimated. Assay used: immunoSEQ multiplex PCR; TCRdb lists only in-frame clones, some missing. The DNA gave D and trimming, while V, J and clone size come from that table. This sample has about 110,000 clones, with 80% to 90% found just once. J gave up 7 bases and V 6 bases, and 7 bases lay outside the gene matches. CDR1 and CDR2 from the germline V gene are MDHEN and SYDVKM. The CDR3 runs 14 residues. This entry is derived from a study of blood T cell repertoires in COVID-19. As for the study in general: COVID-19 samples collected from the United States, Italy and Spain covered acute and convalescent phases.

The specimen was peripheral blood. The sequence was collected from a woman of 80 years or more with acute or convalescent COVID-19. The J gene is TRBJ1-4, the V gene TRBV28; TRBD1 aligns across 8 bases. The CDR3 here is CASSPTGEGEKLFF. The CDR3 DNA is TGTGCCAGCAGCCCGACAGGGGAGGGTGAAAAACTGTTTTTT.